These 23 T cell receptor beta chains originate from one sample sequenced in a study of cytomegalovirus exposure and HLA in healthy donors. Assay: immunoSEQ multiplex PCR; the TCRdb copy retains only in-frame clones and omits some. The sample records 200,000 or so clones, 80% to 90% being singletons. The sequenced sample consisted of PBMCs. All receptors derive from a woman in her 30s in good health and CMV-seropositive.

This chain connects TRBV6-5 to TRBJ2-7; D perhaps matches TRBD2 (7 bases). The length of the CDR3 is 13 residues. With 8 bases removed from V and 2 bases from J, the gap between germline ends came to 13 bases. CDR1 MNHEY and CDR2 SVGAGI come from the germline V gene. The CDR3 spells CASGGGFTYEQYF. Written as DNA, the CDR3 is TGTGCCAGCGGGGGGGGCTTTACCTACGAGCAGTACTTC.

The V and J genes are TRBV5-1 and TRBJ2-3; a possible D gene is TRBD2 (5 bases). The CDR3 loop spans 16 amino acids. Germline values: CDR1 SGHRS, CDR2 YFSETQ. V lost 0 bases and J lost 1, with 12 bases in between. The CDR3 reads CASSLGTLAGTDTQYF. CDR3 nucleotides: TGCGCCAGCAGCTTGGGTACTCTAGCTGGCACAGATACGCAGTATTTT.

The genes are TRBV19 and TRBJ2-1; no clear D gene. From germline, CDR1 is LNHDA and CDR2 SQIVND (reference sequence). This CDR3 has 16 amino acids. Trimming removed 4 bases at V and 2 bases at J, with 15 bases between. The CDR3, as DNA: TGTGCCAGTAGTACGTTTGGGCAGTTTACCTACAATGAGCAGTTCTTC. Its translation: CASSTFGQFTYNEQFF.

V gene TRBV5-6 combines with J gene TRBJ2-3; possibly TRBD2 for D (6 bases). The CDR3 runs 19 residues. The germline gives CDR1 SGHDT, CDR2 YYEEEE. V shed 0 bases and J shed 3 bases, with 23 bases lying between them. The CDR3 DNA reads as TGTGCCAGCAGCTTGGACCCTTTGGAGGGATACGGGTTAACAGATACGCAGTATTTT. Residues: CASSLDPLEGYGLTDTQYF. Based on the CDR3 plus reference TRBV5-6 and TRBJ2-3, the full variable domain is DAGVTQSPTHLIKTRGQQVTLRCSPKSGHDTVSWYQQALGQGPQFIFQYYEEEERQRGNFPDRFSGHQFPNYSSELNVNALLLGDSALYLCASSLDPLEGYGLTDTQYFGPGTRLTVL.

The chain couples TRBV19 to TRBJ2-7; D remains ambiguous. The CDR3 consists of 14 residues. Trimming took off 0 bases at V and 3 bases at J, with 9 bases between the two ends. Germline CDR1 reads LNHDA; CDR2 reads SQIVND (reference sequence). CDR3 residues: CASSIEGRYYEQYF. CDR3 bases: TGTGCCAGTAGTATAGAAGGCAGGTACTACGAGCAGTACTTC.

CDR3 protein: CASSPGTSGSDEQFF. The CDR3 DNA reads as TGTGCCAGCAGCCCGGGGACTAGCGGGAGCGATGAGCAGTTCTTC. This sequence joins TRBV11-3 and TRBJ2-1, with 14 bases aligning to TRBD2. Germline V lookup: CDR1 SGHNT, CDR2 YENEEA. CDR3 length equals 15 residues. With 5 bases clipped from V and 8 bases from J, the junction kept 5 bases outside the gene matches.

This clone has just one count. The chain links TRBV29-1 to TRBJ2-7; a weak D match, TRBD2 (6 bases). Germline values: CDR1 SQVTM, CDR2 ANQGSEA. Trimming took off 4 bases at V and 7 bases at J, with 8 bases between the two ends. The CDR3 has 10 residues. CDR3 region: CSVGEVEQYF. CDR3 bases: TGCAGCGTTGGGGAGGTGGAGCAGTACTTC.

The chain has TRBV15 and TRBJ2-1, with D possibly being TRBD1 (5 bases). V was shortened by 1 base and J by 7 bases, with 8 bases between the two germline ends. The CDR3 spans 13 residues. Per germline, CDR1 LNHNV and CDR2 YYDKDF (reference sequence). As DNA, the CDR3 is TGTGCCACCAGCAGAGGACAGCTAAATGAGCAGTTCTTC. Its translation: CATSRGQLNEQFF. Full variable domain (remainder filled in from reference TRBV15 and TRBJ2-1): DAMVIQNPRYQVTQFGKPVTLSCSQTLNHNVMYWYQQKSSQAPKLLFHYYDKDFNNEADTPDNFQSRRPNTSFCFLDIRSPGLGDTAMYLCATSRGQLNEQFFGPGTRLTVL.

About this clone: At the DNA level, this CDR3 is encoded by other sequences in the same sample as well. The rearrangement uses TRBV6-1 and TRBJ2-3, with D possibly matching TRBD1 (6 bases). V was cut by 2 bases and J by 6 bases, with 9 bases left in between. Germline V gene data show CDR1 as MNHNS and CDR2 as SASEGT. The CDR3 length is 13 residues. The CDR3 sequence: CASSERGIDTQYF. As DNA, the CDR3 is TGTGCCAGCAGTGAAAGGGGGATTGATACGCAGTATTTT.

The chain uses TRBV11-3 and TRBJ2-1; D possibly corresponds to TRBD2 (5 bases). Germline lookup yields CDR1 SGHNT and CDR2 YENEEA. CDR3 length equals 14 residues. The V end lost 0 bases, the J end lost 10 bases, and 13 bases lay between the germline ends. DNA of the CDR3: TGTGCCAGCAGCTTAGAATCTCTCCCGGGGGAGCAGTTCTTC. Its translation: CASSLESLPGEQFF.

This clone appeared a single time. This chain uses TRBV5-1 with TRBJ2-7; 8 bases match TRBD2. The V gene end was trimmed by 4 bases and the J gene end by 3 bases; junction bases not matched to a gene: 6. CDR3 length: 14 residues. Looked up from germline, CDR1 is SGHRS and CDR2 is YFSETQ. CDR3 residues: CASSISGMLYEQYF. The CDR3 nucleotides are TGCGCCAGCAGCATTAGCGGGATGCTCTACGAGCAGTACTTC.

CDR3 DNA: TGTGCCAGCAGCTTAGTAGTCGACAGGCCCTCCTACGAGCAGTACTTC. Residues: CASSLVVDRPSYEQYF. The gene calls are TRBV7-2 and TRBJ2-7, with D maybe TRBD1 (6 bases). This CDR3 comprises 16 residues. V lost 1 base and J 0 bases, leaving 13 bases between the germline ends. Germline CDR1 and CDR2: SGHTA and FQGNSA.

The chain combines TRBV2 with TRBJ2-1, with 10 nucleotides matching TRBD2. The CDR3 spans 21 residues. Germline-derived CDR1 and CDR2 are SNHLY and FYNNEI. J was trimmed by 3 bases and V by 5 bases; bases with no gene match: 22. The CDR3 here is CASSRWALAGVDTEGYNEQFF. The CDR3 DNA reads TGTGCCAGCAGTCGGTGGGCTCTAGCGGGAGTGGATACAGAGGGCTACAATGAGCAGTTCTTC.

The sample holds a few counts of this clone. The CDR3 region is CASSFDRGENQPQHF. CDR3 bases: TGTGCCAGCAGTTTCGACAGGGGGGAAAATCAGCCCCAGCATTTT. The chain combines TRBV7-2 with TRBJ1-5; 9 bases fit TRBD1. The length of the CDR3 is 15 residues. After removal of 6 bases from V and 4 bases from J, the junction contained 7 bases not matched to a gene. Per germline, CDR1 SGHTA and CDR2 FQGNSA.

V is TRBV13 and J is TRBJ2-7; the match to TRBD2 covers 8 bases. The CDR3 contains 13 residues. The ends lost 5 bases at V and 3 bases at J; junction bases unmatched: 3. CDR1 PRHDT and CDR2 FYEKMQ come from the germline V gene (reference sequence). CDR3 sequence reads: CASSRTSGYEQYF. The CDR3 nucleotides are TGTGCCAGCAGCCGAACTAGCGGCTACGAGCAGTACTTC.

V usage is TRBV5-4 and J usage is TRBJ2-1, with TRBD2 matching 8 bases. Trimming took 4 bases from V and 1 from J; bases not matched to a gene: 7. Germline V CDR1 and CDR2: SGHNT, YYREEE (reference sequence). The CDR3 covers 16 residues. The CDR3 nucleotides read TGTGCCAGCAGCGCAACTAGCGGATCGTCCTACAATGAGCAGTTCTTC. Protein product: CASSATSGSSYNEQFF.

As DNA, the CDR3 is TGCAGCGTCGCACAAAATGCGGGAGATACGCAGTATTTT. Residues: CSVAQNAGDTQYF. This chain connects TRBV29-1 to TRBJ2-3; weak D call: TRBD2 (5 bases). V was trimmed by 6 bases and J by 5 bases, leaving 15 bases between them. The CDR3 has 13 residues. Germline loops: CDR1 SQVTM, CDR2 ANQGSEA.

The chain has TRBV28 and TRBJ1-2, with 8 bases identical to TRBD1. Germline V CDR1 and CDR2: MDHEN, SYDVKM. V shed 8 bases and J 4 bases; nucleotides not matched to a gene: 3. CDR3 size: 12 residues. The CDR3 DNA sequence: TGTGCCAGCCTTGGACAGGGCTATGGCTACACCTTC. This sequence encodes CASLGQGYGYTF.

In regard to this clone: A read error may account for a junction end that differs from germline. This chain connects TRBV7-7 to TRBJ2-2; maybe TRBD1 (6 bases). Germline V gene sequence: CDR1 SSHAT, CDR2 FNYEAQ (reference sequence). The length of the CDR3 is 16 residues. The CDR3 sequence is CASSLSPTGYTGELFF. CDR3 in DNA: TGTGCTAGCAGCTTATCCCCAACAGGGTACACCGGGGAGCTGTTTTTT.

The chain is built from TRBV28 and TRBJ1-5, with 7 bases fitting TRBD1. V shed 6 bases and J 7 bases; nucleotides not matched to a gene: 9. The CDR3 consists of 14 residues. Germline lookup yields CDR1 MDHEN and CDR2 SYDVKM. For the CDR3, the DNA is TGTGCCAGCAGGAGGACAGGACGGGGACAGCCCCAGCATTTT. It codes for CASRRTGRGQPQHF.

The chain uses TRBV5-4 and TRBJ2-3; TRBD1 agrees at 10 bases. The junction had 4 bases not matched to a gene; V was cut back by 4 bases and J by 5 bases. This CDR3 has 14 residues. Germline CDR1 reads SGHNT; CDR2 reads YYREEE (reference sequence). The CDR3 sequence: CASSLGTGVDTQYF. The CDR3 DNA reads as TGTGCCAGCAGCCTCGGGACAGGGGTAGATACGCAGTATTTT.

CDR3 nucleotides: TGTGCCAGCAGCACAGGACAGGGGAACACCGGGGAGCTGTTTTTT. It codes for CASSTGQGNTGELFF. V usage is TRBV9 and J usage is TRBJ2-2, with TRBD1 matching over 8 bases. CDR3 size: 15 residues. Germline V CDR1 and CDR2: SGDLS, YYNGEE. V trimming: 4 bases; J trimming: 1 base; junction bases outside the gene matches: 3.

This chain uses TRBV5-1 with TRBJ2-2; 9 bases map to TRBD2. The CDR3 has 16 residues. Germline CDR1 and CDR2: SGHRS and YFSETQ. V lost 0 bases, J lost 4 bases, and 4 bases stayed unmatched. The DNA for the CDR3 is TGCGCCAGCAGCTTGGCAGGACTAGCGACCACCGGGGAGCTGTTTTTT. Translation: CASSLAGLATTGELFF.